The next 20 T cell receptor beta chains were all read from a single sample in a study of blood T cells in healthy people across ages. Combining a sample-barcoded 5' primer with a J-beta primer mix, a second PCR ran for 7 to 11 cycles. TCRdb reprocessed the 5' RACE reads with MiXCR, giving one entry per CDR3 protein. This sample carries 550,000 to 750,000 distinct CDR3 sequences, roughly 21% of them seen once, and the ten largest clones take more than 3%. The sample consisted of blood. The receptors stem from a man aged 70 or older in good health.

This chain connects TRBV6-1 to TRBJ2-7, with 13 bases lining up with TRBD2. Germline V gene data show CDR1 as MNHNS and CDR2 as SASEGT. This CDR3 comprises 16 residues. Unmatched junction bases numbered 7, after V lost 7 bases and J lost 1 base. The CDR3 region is CASKLAGGFGSYEQYF. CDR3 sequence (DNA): TGTGCCAGCAAACTAGCGGGAGGGTTTGGGTCCTACGAGCAGTACTTC.

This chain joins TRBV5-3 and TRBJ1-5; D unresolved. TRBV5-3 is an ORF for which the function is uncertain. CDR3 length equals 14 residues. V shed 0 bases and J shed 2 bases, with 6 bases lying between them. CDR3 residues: CARSLDDGNQPQHF. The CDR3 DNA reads TGTGCCAGAAGCTTGGATGACGGCAATCAGCCCCAGCATTTT.

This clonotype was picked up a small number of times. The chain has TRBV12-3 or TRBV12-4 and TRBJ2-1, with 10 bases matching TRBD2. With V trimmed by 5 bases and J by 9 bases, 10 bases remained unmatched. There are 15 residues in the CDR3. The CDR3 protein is CASSASSGSIGEQFF. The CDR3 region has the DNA TGTGCCAGCAGTGCCTCTAGCGGGAGTATCGGTGAGCAGTTCTTC.

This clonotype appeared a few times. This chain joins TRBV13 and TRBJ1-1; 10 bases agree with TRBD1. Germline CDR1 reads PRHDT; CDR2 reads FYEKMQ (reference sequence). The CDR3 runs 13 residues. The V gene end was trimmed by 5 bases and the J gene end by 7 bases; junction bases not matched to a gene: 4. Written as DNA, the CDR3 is TGTGCCAGCAGCCTTGACAGGGGGCGTGAAGCTTTCTTT. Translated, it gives CASSLDRGREAFF.

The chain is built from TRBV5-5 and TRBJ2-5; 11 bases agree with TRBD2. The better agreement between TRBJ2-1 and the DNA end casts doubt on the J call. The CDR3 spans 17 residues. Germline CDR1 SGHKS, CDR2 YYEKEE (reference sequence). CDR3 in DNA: TGTGCCAGCGGAGGTCAGGAAAAACTAGCGGGAGTGGGTGAGCAGTTCTTC. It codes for CASGGQEKLAGVGEQFF.

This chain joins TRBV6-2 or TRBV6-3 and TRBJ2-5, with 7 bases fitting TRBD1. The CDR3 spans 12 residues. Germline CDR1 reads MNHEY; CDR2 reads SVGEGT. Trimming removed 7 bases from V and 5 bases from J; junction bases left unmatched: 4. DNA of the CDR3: TGTGCCAGCAAGAGGGGGCGGGAGACCCAGTACTTC. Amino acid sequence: CASKRGRETQYF.

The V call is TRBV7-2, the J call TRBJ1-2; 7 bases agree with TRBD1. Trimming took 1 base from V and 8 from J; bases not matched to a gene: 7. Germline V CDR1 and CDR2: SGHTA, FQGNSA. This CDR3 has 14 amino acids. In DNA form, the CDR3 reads TGTGCCAGCAGCTTAGACAGGGGCGCCGGGGGCTACACCTTC. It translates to CASSLDRGAGGYTF.

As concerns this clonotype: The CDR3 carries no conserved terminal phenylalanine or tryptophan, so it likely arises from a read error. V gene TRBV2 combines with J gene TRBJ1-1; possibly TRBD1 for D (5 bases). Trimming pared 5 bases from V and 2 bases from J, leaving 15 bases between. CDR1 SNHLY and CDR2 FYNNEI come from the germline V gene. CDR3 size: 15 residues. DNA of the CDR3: TGTGCCAGCAGTAGTCGGGCAGGGCCAAACACTGAAGCTTTCCTT. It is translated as CASSSRAGPNTEAFL.

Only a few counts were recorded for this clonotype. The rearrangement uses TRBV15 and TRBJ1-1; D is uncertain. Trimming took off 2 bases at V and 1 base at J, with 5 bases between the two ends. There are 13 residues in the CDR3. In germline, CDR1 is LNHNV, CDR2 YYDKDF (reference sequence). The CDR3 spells CATSRQENTEAFF. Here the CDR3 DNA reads TGTGCCACCAGCAGACAAGAGAACACTGAAGCTTTCTTT. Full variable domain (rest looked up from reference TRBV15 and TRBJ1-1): DAMVIQNPRYQVTQFGKPVTLSCSQTLNHNVMYWYQQKSSQAPKLLFHYYDKDFNNEADTPDNFQSRRPNTSFCFLDIRSPGLGDTAMYLCATSRQENTEAFFGQGTRLTVV.

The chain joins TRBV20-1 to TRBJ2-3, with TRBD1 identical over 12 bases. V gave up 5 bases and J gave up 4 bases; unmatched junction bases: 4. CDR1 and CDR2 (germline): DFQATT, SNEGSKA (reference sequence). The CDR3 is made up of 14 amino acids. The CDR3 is CSARGQGAPDTQYF. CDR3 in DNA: TGCAGTGCTCGGGGACAGGGGGCCCCAGATACGCAGTATTTT.

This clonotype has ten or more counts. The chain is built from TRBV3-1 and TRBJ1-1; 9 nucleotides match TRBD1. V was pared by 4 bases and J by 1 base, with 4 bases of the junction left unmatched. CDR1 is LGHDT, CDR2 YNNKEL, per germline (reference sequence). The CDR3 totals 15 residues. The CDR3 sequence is CASSLRDRANTEAFF. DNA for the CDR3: TGTGCCAGCAGCCTGAGGGACAGGGCGAACACTGAAGCTTTCTTT.

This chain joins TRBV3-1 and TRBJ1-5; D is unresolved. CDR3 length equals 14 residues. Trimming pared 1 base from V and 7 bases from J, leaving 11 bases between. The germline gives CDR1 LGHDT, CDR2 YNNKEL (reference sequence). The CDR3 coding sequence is TGTGCCAGCAGCCAAGGTAACAGCGGACAGCCCCAGCATTTT. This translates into CASSQGNSGQPQHF.

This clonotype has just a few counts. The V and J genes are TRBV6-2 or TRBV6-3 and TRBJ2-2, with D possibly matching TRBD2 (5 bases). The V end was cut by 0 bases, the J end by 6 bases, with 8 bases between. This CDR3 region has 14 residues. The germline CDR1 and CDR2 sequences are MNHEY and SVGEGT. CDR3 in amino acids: CASSYSRSAGELFF. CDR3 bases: TGTGCCAGCAGTTACTCTCGTAGCGCCGGGGAGCTGTTTTTT.

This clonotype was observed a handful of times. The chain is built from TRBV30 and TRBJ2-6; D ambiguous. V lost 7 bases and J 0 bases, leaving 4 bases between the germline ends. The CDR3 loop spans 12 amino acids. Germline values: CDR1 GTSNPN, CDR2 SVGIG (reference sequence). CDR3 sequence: CALNSGANVLTF. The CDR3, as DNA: TGTGCCTTAAACTCTGGGGCCAACGTCCTGACTTTC.

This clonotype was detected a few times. The CDR3 loop reads CSASFNSGRAYEQYF. As DNA, the CDR3 is TGCAGTGCTAGTTTTAACAGCGGGAGGGCCTACGAGCAGTACTTC. J is TRBJ2-7 and V is TRBV20-1; 10 bases align to TRBD2. Germline CDR1 and CDR2: DFQATT and SNEGSKA (reference sequence). CDR3 length: 15 residues. V shed 3 bases and J 2 bases; nucleotides not matched to a gene: 7.

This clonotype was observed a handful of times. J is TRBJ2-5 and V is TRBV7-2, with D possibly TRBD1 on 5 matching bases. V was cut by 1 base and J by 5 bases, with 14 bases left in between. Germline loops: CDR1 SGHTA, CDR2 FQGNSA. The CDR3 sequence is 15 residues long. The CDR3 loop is CASSLGLGRDETQYF. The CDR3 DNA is TGTGCCAGCAGCTTAGGCTTGGGCAGGGATGAGACCCAGTACTTC.

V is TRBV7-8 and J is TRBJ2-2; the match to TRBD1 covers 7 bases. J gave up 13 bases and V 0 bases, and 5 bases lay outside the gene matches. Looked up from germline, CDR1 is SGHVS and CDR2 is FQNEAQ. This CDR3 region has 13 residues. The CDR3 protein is CASSLAGDRWLFF. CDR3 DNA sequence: TGTGCCAGCAGCTTAGCGGGGGACAGATGGCTGTTTTTT.

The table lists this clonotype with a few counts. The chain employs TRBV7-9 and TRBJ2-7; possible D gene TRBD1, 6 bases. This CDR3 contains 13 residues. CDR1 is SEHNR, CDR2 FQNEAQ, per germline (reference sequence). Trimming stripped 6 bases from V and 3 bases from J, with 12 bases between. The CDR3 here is CASSRQVLYEQYF. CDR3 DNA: TGTGCCAGCAGTCGACAGGTTCTCTACGAGCAGTACTTC.

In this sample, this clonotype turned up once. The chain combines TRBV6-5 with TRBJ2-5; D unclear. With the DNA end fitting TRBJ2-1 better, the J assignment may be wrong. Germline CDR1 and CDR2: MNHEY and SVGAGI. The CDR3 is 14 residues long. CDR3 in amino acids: CASSYWANYNEQFF. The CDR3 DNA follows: TGTGCCAGCAGTTACTGGGCAAATTACAATGAGCAGTTCTTC.

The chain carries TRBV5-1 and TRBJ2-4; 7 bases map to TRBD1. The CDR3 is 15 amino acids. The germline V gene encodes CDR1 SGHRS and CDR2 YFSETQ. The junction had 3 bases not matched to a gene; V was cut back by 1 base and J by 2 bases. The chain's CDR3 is CASSLTGVSKNIQYF. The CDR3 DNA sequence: TGCGCCAGCAGCTTGACAGGGGTCTCCAAAAACATTCAGTACTTC.